The sequence of this T cell receptor (beta chain) was determined in a study of post-analysis software for immune sequencing data (dated by TCRdb to the mid-2010s). Broadly, across the study: Recorded disease courses included relapsing-remitting, secondary progressive and progressive-relapsing multiple sclerosis, with some patients lacking subtype annotation. The patient repertoires were compared against approximately ten previously published healthy control repertoires obtained from donors aged 6 to 25 years. A subset of samples was prepared in parallel using single-end sample barcoding, then pooled and co-amplified after Illumina adapter ligation. The study at large found these results: Direct clustering with F measure revealed strong co-clustering of samples prepared in the same batch, which led to a batch-effect correction. Patients showed significantly higher frequencies than controls for roughly five TRBV segments, among them TRBV5-6, TRBV5-1 and TRBV20-1. Normalized Chao1 diversity was significantly lower in multiple sclerosis patients than controls, suggesting substantial peripheral T-cell clonal expansion. The multiple sclerosis patient group was slightly younger than the control group.

For this clonotype: Its antigen is currently not known. No much larger clonotype is one base removed from it; base qualities were not supplied.

Library creation used PCR. Sequenced on an Illumina HiSeq 2500. Unique molecular identifiers were incorporated into TCR beta cDNA libraries to reduce PCR and sequencing biases. About 500,000 cDNA molecules were obtained for every 1 to 10 million input T cells, so each molecule roughly corresponded to one T cell. The same protocol used for the earlier healthy control dataset was applied to prepare and sequence the patient libraries. Samples belonging to the same batch were prepared together, multiplexed and sequenced on a shared HiSeq lane. The source study handled its data this way. MIGEC was used to process the raw barcoded reads, and molecular identifier groups with only a single read were discarded before consensus assembly and CDR3 extraction. Clonotype tables were post-analysed with VDJtools, and diversity was normalized by down-sampling all datasets to the smallest sample size. In repertoire overlap clustering, CDR3 amino acid sequences, but not nucleotide sequences, were matched to correct batch-related cross-sample contamination. Using fastp at Q25 and MiXCR, TCRdb reprocessed the public reads and kept productive beta chains. When rows share a CDR3 protein, they turn into one entry using the most common DNA and genes. The V and J calls and clone size are TCRdb's, not the authors'. Present in this sample are around 770,000 distinct CDR3 sequences, about 45% of which were seen just once. Over 4.5% of the sample is taken by the ten largest.

The junction shows trimming of 6 bases on V and 8 bases on J, plus 17 bases between the germline ends. CDR1 and CDR2 are drawn from the germline V gene (reference sequence): DFQATT, SNEGSKA. The CDR3 goes from the cysteine to the phenylalanine over 13 residues. CDR3 DNA only is kept here, 39 bases in frame from base 1. TCR beta repertoires were profiled from peripheral blood of more than ten young patients with multiple sclerosis to demonstrate the VDJtools post-analysis software. The multiple sclerosis patients were children and adolescents between roughly 6 and 16 years of age. The TCR originated in a girl aged 5 to 17 with multiple sclerosis. Rearrangement joined TRBV20-1 to TRBJ2-4, with TRBD2 tentatively as D gene (6 bases match). Sample: blood. The nucleotide sequence is TGCAGTGCCCGGAGGGGACGAGGATACATTCAGTACTTC. Its amino acids are CSARRGRGYIQYF.